Only one count was recorded for the clone carrying this T cell receptor beta chain. The CDR3 covers 13 residues. Trimming removed 2 bases from V and 2 bases from J, with 6 bases in between. Looked up from germline, CDR1 is SGHTA and CDR2 is FQGNSA. Produced via immunoSEQ multiplex PCR; TCRdb's table is partial and in-frame only. The sample has some 87,000 clones; roughly 96% are singletons. The record originates from a study of T cell changes during pregnancy in multiple sclerosis. Material: peripheral blood, obtained in the second trimester of pregnancy. The chain uses TRBV7-2 and TRBJ1-2; D ambiguous. The TCR comes from a female donor with multiple sclerosis, enrolled in a pregnancy study. The CDR3 loop is CASSLRVNYGYTF. In DNA form, the CDR3 reads TGTGCCAGCAGCTTACGAGTCAACTATGGCTACACCTTC. The entire variable domain, with the rest obtained from reference TRBV7-2 and TRBJ1-2, is as follows: GAGVSQSPSNKVTEKGKDVELRCDPISGHTALYWYRQSLGQGLEFLIYFQGNSAPDKSGLPSDRFSAERTGGSVSTLTIQRTQQEDSAVYLCASSLRVNYGYTFGSGTRLTVV.